This TCR beta chain was identified during a study of T cells after yellow fever vaccination. As for the study in general: Fractions of limited cellularity were prepared by means of SMART-Seq v4 Ultra Low Input.

One entry per CDR3 protein, called by TCRdb with MiXCR from the 5' RACE reads. The data hold about 360,000 distinct CDR3 sequences, with about 6.2% observed a single time. General study findings and limits: Faster peaking, at day 5 versus 15, marked a secondary response that was weaker. Contamination of FACS-sorted repertoires by abundant clonotypes from the bulk population could occur. Reappearing after the booster were most of the clones from primary vaccination (approximately 96% CD4, about 88% CD8).

Trimming took 6 bases from V and 2 from J; bases not matched to a gene: 4. This CDR3 spans 15 amino acids. The V gene's germline CDR1 is KGHSH and CDR2 LQKENI. Ten or more counts support this clonotype. Its antigen remains unidentified. This sequence was found in a man younger than 45 who received the YFV17D yellow fever vaccine. The material sequenced was PBMCs, taken 5 days after the yellow fever booster vaccination. This chain uses TRBV18 with TRBJ2-7; 13 bases fit TRBD2. The CDR3 region is CASSGGLAGTYEQYF. The CDR3 DNA reads as TGTGCCAGCTCGGGGGGACTAGCGGGGACCTACGAGCAGTACTTC.